A selection of T cell receptor beta chains follows, all from one sample in a study of CD8 T cells in ankylosing spondylitis. TCRdb processed the 5' RACE reads anew with MiXCR; each CDR3 protein has one entry. The sample contains 350,000 to 400,000 distinct CDR3 sequences, 20% to 25% of which appear only once. Sample: blood, either unsorted or a sorted T cell fraction (not recorded which). Receptor source: a male donor with ankylosing spondylitis or in good health (not recorded which). CDR3s leave out the opening cysteine and the closing phenylalanine or tryptophan. The listing skips clone size in some rows; elsewhere it reads once, few, many or a size class.

abundance | len | v_gene | CDR3aa
NA | 12 | TRBV4-1 | ASSQFSHTGELF
few | 14 | TRBV27 | ASSYIVLSSYNEQF
NA | 12 | TRBV12-3/TRBV12-4 | ASSLEGGSDEQY
NA | 14 | TRBV7-2 | ASSLVHRGSYNEQF
few | 13 | TRBV12-3/TRBV12-4 | ASTQFGQEGDTQY
NA | 13 | TRBV6-1 | ASSLGGTENTEAF
few | 11 | TRBV25-1 | ASSEVAFYEQY
NA | 11 | TRBV7-9 | ASSYKMNTEAF
NA | 12 | TRBV7-9 | ASSPTAGNTEAF
NA | 14 | TRBV6-5 | ASSYPGQGANQPQH
few | 14 | TRBV12-3/TRBV12-4 | ASSSGLAGDTDTQY